This paragraph reports one TCR beta chain. Its antigen is unknown. Clones were read by immunoSEQ multiplex PCR, and TCRdb kept only the in-frame ones, dropping some. The table lists 510,000 or so clones, 70% to 90% of them singletons. Treatment in this sample: over 15 received Ad26.COV2.S at low or high dose, single or two shots; about 5 received placebo; per-sample allocation not given. Day 63 after the first injection of vaccine or placebo was the sampling time. In the vaccine, an Ad26 vector expressed the SARS-CoV-2 spike of the Wuhan strain. The data originate from a study of Ad26.COV2.S vaccination and SARS-CoV-2 variants. Whole-study context: Ad26.COV2.S given intramuscularly, once or twice 56 days apart. Study-wide points: Across vaccine and placebo recipients, the breadth of non-spike TCRs was similar. Overall T cell responses may have been underestimated by the analyses of TCR breadth and depth.

Germline V CDR1 and CDR2: SGHAT, FQNNGV. V shed 0 bases and J shed 9 bases, with 6 bases lying between them. The CDR3 contains 12 residues. This material consisted of peripheral blood, taken in a trial of Ad26.COV2.S vaccine versus placebo. The V call is TRBV11-2, the J call TRBJ2-1, with unresolved D. The receptor was derived from a person between 18 and 65 years old who received the Ad26.COV2.S COVID-19 vaccine or a placebo. CDR3 nucleotides: TGTGCCAGCAGCTTAGATTGGGGTGAGCAGTTCTTC. Translation gives CASSLDWGEQFF.